The next 4 T cell receptor beta chains were all read from a single sample in a study of blood T cell repertoires in COVID-19 (dated by TCRdb to the early 2020s). Library generation was performed with the immunoSEQ multiplex PCR assay. TCRdb holds this immuneACCESS table with in-frame rearrangements only. Some clones are missing; in checked studies, unresolved V genes explain under half, and the rest has no known cause. The sample records more than 300,000 clones, roughly 90% of which are singletons. The top ten clones comprise around 6.6% of the sample. Sequenced: peripheral blood. These receptor sequences come from a man aged 18 to 29 who had recovered from COVID-19.

The chain recombines TRBV19 with TRBJ2-7; D might be TRBD2 (5 bases). V was trimmed by 3 bases and J by 0 bases, leaving 9 bases between them. This CDR3 spans 14 amino acids. Germline V gene data show CDR1 as LNHDA and CDR2 as SQIVND (reference sequence). The CDR3 DNA is TGTGCCAGTAGTATTTCGGGATTCTCCTACGAGCAGTACTTC. It yields the protein CASSISGFSYEQYF.

The chain is built from TRBV7-3 and TRBJ2-1, with TRBD1 matching over 9 bases. V shed 5 bases, J shed 6 bases, and the junction held 2 bases outside the gene matches. CDR1 and CDR2 (germline): SGHTA, FQGTGA. The CDR3 runs 13 residues. The CDR3 is CASSQTGGNEQFF. In DNA form, the CDR3 reads TGTGCCAGCAGCCAGACAGGGGGCAATGAGCAGTTCTTC.

CDR3 nucleotide sequence: TGTGCCAGCAGGCCGTTAGCGGTTACCTACAATGAGCAGTTCTTC. Its protein is CASRPLAVTYNEQFF. V and J are TRBV6-5 and TRBJ2-1; a possible D gene is TRBD2 (6 bases). CDR3 length: 15 amino acids. The V gene lost 6 bases and the J gene lost 2 bases, with 14 bases spanning the gap. CDR1 and CDR2 from the germline V gene are MNHEY and SVGAGI.

The chain uses TRBV27 and TRBJ2-5; 10 nucleotides agree with TRBD1. Germline assignment: CDR1 MNHEY and CDR2 SMNVEV (reference sequence). V was clipped by 2 bases and J by 7 bases; unmatched bases: 10. The CDR3 is 16 amino acids. DNA for the CDR3: TGTGCCAGCAGTTTAAGGTGGGGACAGGGGCTGTGGACCCAGTACTTC. Protein: CASSLRWGQGLWTQYF.